This T cell receptor (beta chain) was identified during a study of T cell repertoires in cytomegalovirus infection (dated by TCRdb to between 2019 and 2020). About the full investigation: Because public TCR beta signatures pointed to carriage of CMV infection together with the matching HLA type, the HLA type of each donor mattered for the analysis. The research as a whole found: Carriers of CMV infection plus the relevant HLA type were discriminated by the cumulative frequency of public TCR beta family members in the study cohort and in an independent roughly 380-donor cohort. In the ex vivo response, HLA-C-restricted CMV-specific TCR beta clonotypes were dominant, and in two of eight donors the single most frequent clonotype came from this HLA-C-restricted group.

TCRdb shows the sequencer as Illumina HiSeq 1500. The raw public data were reprocessed by TCRdb itself: fastp quality trimming at Q25, MiXCR clonotype calling, in-frame beta chains only. All rows with the same CDR3 protein become a single entry with the most common DNA and genes. This sample gives hundreds of thousands of distinct CDR3 sequences in total; roughly 16% of them show up just once. 12% of the sample is taken by the ten largest. In regard to this clonotype: Its antigen is still unknown. Base qualities are not at hand, and no much larger clone is one base apart.

The TCR sequence derives from a human donor in good health (CMV status not recorded). Some clones in this sample may be carry-over from other donors' samples. Sequencing input: PBMCs.

The DNA sequence reads TGTGCCAGCAGTGGGACAGGGATCGAGCAGTACTTC. Translated, it gives CASSGTGIEQYF. The chain was built from TRBV2 and TRBJ2-7; the central 8 bases match TRBD1. CDR3 length: 12 amino acids, cysteine to phenylalanine. The only DNA kept is the CDR3, 36 bases in frame from the first base. The germline V end is reduced by 4 bases and the J end by 6 bases; junction bases left unmatched: 2. CDR1 SNHLY and CDR2 FYNNEI are derived from the germline V gene.